What follows are 6 T cell receptor beta chains derived from one specimen sequenced in a study of T cell responses to AZD1222 COVID-19 vaccine. Libraries were prepared by immunoSEQ multiplex PCR; TCRdb keeps only in-frame clonotypes and omits some of them. The data contain under 150,000 clones, roughly 87% of them singletons. This material consisted of peripheral blood, taken on day 0 of AZD1222 vaccination. Every receptor here comes from an adult in good health.

In this sample, this clone turned up a few times. This rearrangement joins TRBV5-4 to TRBJ2-1, with D possibly being TRBD1 (6 bases). Germline V gives CDR1 SGHNT, CDR2 YYREEE (reference sequence). The CDR3 runs 16 residues. V was clipped by 6 bases and J by 7 bases, with 23 bases between them. The CDR3 spells CASTPTPGTKANEQFF. CDR3 nucleotide sequence: TGTGCCAGCACCCCAACTCCGGGGACAAAAGCAAATGAGCAGTTCTTC.

The CDR3 loop reads CSLGTVSEAFF. CDR3 DNA sequence: TGCAGCCTCGGAACAGTCTCTGAAGCTTTCTTT. V gene TRBV29-1 combines with J gene TRBJ1-1; D remains ambiguous. The CDR3 sequence is 11 residues long. The V gene's germline CDR1 is SQVTM and CDR2 ANQGSEA. With 8 bases removed from V and 6 bases from J, the gap between germline ends came to 13 bases.

This chain uses TRBV6-5 with TRBJ2-7, with D unclear. CDR1 MNHEY and CDR2 SVGAGI come from the germline V gene. The CDR3 length is 14 residues. The V end lost 0 bases, the J end lost 5 bases, and 11 bases lay between the germline ends. The chain's CDR3 is CASSYSMVADEQYF. The CDR3 nucleotides read TGTGCCAGCAGTTACTCGATGGTGGCGGACGAGCAGTACTTC.

The rearrangement uses TRBV5-4 and TRBJ2-3; D is uncertain. The CDR3 sequence is 12 residues long. V lost 4 bases and J 3 bases, leaving 6 bases between the germline ends. Germline V lookup: CDR1 SGHNT, CDR2 YYREEE (reference sequence). The CDR3 bases are TGTGCCAGCAGCATGGGGACAGATACGCAGTATTTT. It yields the protein CASSMGTDTQYF.

The V call is TRBV24-1, the J call TRBJ2-5; 7 bases line up with TRBD1. V shed 4 bases and J 3 bases; nucleotides not matched to a gene: 4. The CDR3 is 14 amino acids. Germline lookup yields CDR1 KGHDR and CDR2 SFDVKD. CDR3 amino acids: CATSDQTGEETQYF. Written as DNA, the CDR3 is TGTGCCACCAGTGACCAAACAGGGGAAGAGACCCAGTACTTC.

This chain joins TRBV2 and TRBJ2-7; D may be TRBD2 (5 bases). Trimming took off 6 bases at V and 4 bases at J, with 19 bases between the two ends. The CDR3 length is 15 residues. Germline V gene sequence: CDR1 SNHLY, CDR2 FYNNEI. The CDR3 sequence is CASRAEAAKDYEQYF. As DNA, the CDR3 is TGTGCCAGCAGAGCGGAAGCGGCTAAAGATTACGAGCAGTACTTC.